Below, 17 T cell receptor beta chains from the same sample are listed, as sequenced in a study of graft-versus-host responses after intestinal transplantation. As to time point: postoperative day 105 after intestinal transplantation (dayNNNN = postoperative day). This table comes from immunoSEQ multiplex PCR, and its TCRdb copy is limited to in-frame clones, with some not included. The sample includes roughly 11,000 clones, roughly 92% seen only once; the top ten take 3% to 4%. The sample here was PBMCs, taken 105 days after intestinal transplantation. The source of these receptors is a human patient who received an intestinal transplant, so some T cells may come from the graft donor.

The genes are TRBV4-1 and TRBJ1-1, with unresolved D. CDR3 length equals 15 residues. The germline gives CDR1 MGHRA, CDR2 YSYEKL. The germline V and J ends were trimmed by 1 base and 3 bases, with 12 bases remaining between them. The CDR3 reads CASSQARTRDTEAFF. For the CDR3, the DNA is TGCGCCAGCAGCCAAGCACGGACTCGGGACACTGAAGCTTTCTTT.

The chain joins TRBV5-6 to TRBJ2-5, with a tentative D call TRBD2 (6 bases). This CDR3 has 13 residues. Germline V lookup: CDR1 SGHDT, CDR2 YYEEEE. The V end lost 6 bases, the J end lost 5 bases, and 14 bases lay between the germline ends. Written as DNA, the CDR3 is TGTGCCAGCAACATAGTGGGGGGTGAGACCCAGTACTTC. It encodes CASNIVGGETQYF.

The V call is TRBV4-1, the J call TRBJ2-1; no clear D gene. With 4 bases removed from V and 8 bases from J, the gap between germline ends came to 15 bases. Looked up from germline, CDR1 is MGHRA and CDR2 is YSYEKL. This CDR3 has 14 residues. CDR3 nucleotide sequence: TGCGCCAGCAGCCTGAACATGGCAGGTGATGAGCAGTTCTTC. This gives the protein CASSLNMAGDEQFF.

The chain employs TRBV18 and TRBJ2-1, with D possibly being TRBD2 (7 bases). Trimming cost V 3 bases and J 12 bases, with 15 bases left between them. The CDR3 contains 13 residues. Germline V gives CDR1 KGHSH, CDR2 LQKENI. CDR3 DNA sequence: TGTGCCAGCTCACCGGGGGGGGGCCCCACGCAGTTCTTC. Translation gives CASSPGGGPTQFF.

As regards this clone: Germline and junction disagree at one end, which may indicate a read error. This sample also contains other DNA sequences that code for the same CDR3. This sequence joins TRBV19 and TRBJ2-7; no clear D gene. CDR1 is LNHDA and CDR2 is SQIVND in the germline V gene (reference sequence). This CDR3 is built from 13 residues. The CDR3 here is CASSIVLGYEQYF. In nucleotides, the CDR3 is TGTGCCAGCAGTATAGTTCTGGGATACGAGCAGTACTTC.

The chain recombines TRBV9 with TRBJ2-2, with 10 bases fitting TRBD2. Germline V gene data show CDR1 as SGDLS and CDR2 as YYNGEE. This CDR3 has 16 residues. The V gene end was trimmed by 2 bases and the J gene end by 4 bases; junction bases not matched to a gene: 5. The CDR3 DNA sequence: TGTGCCAGCAGCGTCCTTCCTAGCGGGAGCACCGGGGAGCTGTTTTTT. This gives the protein CASSVLPSGSTGELFF.

The chain employs TRBV6-1 and TRBJ2-2, with D tentatively TRBD1 (6 bases). V lost 1 base and J lost 3, with 6 bases in between. The CDR3 extends over 14 amino acids. Germline V gives CDR1 MNHNS, CDR2 SASEGT. The CDR3 region has the DNA TGTGCCAGCAGTGAAGGACAGGACACCGGGGAGCTGTTTTTT. As protein: CASSEGQDTGELFF.

The V call is TRBV10-2, the J call TRBJ2-2; 8 bases fit TRBD1. With 6 bases clipped from V and 4 bases from J, the junction kept 4 bases outside the gene matches. From germline, CDR1 is WSHSY and CDR2 SAAADI. The CDR3 spans 14 residues. CDR3 sequence reads: CASRDRASTGELFF. The DNA for the CDR3 is TGCGCCAGCAGGGACAGGGCTAGCACCGGGGAGCTGTTTTTT.

This clone has just one count. The rearrangement joins TRBV11-2 to TRBJ1-5, with 7 nucleotides matching TRBD1. This CDR3 has 16 amino acids. In germline, CDR1 is SGHAT, CDR2 FQNNGV. With 1 base clipped from V and 7 bases from J, the junction kept 10 bases outside the gene matches. The CDR3 spells CASSLGYGTASQPQHF. The CDR3 nucleotides read TGTGCCAGCAGCTTAGGGTATGGGACAGCTTCCCAGCCCCAGCATTTT.

The chain combines TRBV7-6 with TRBJ2-7; TRBD1 agrees at 7 bases. Trimming took 1 base from V and 7 from J; bases not matched to a gene: 4. The CDR3 has 13 amino acids. From germline, CDR1 is SGHVS and CDR2 FNYEAQ. The CDR3 nucleotides are TGTGCCAGCAGCTTAGAAGACAGGGTTGAGCAGTACTTC. Translating gives CASSLEDRVEQYF.

The rearrangement uses TRBV29-1 and TRBJ1-2; D call uncertain. From germline, CDR1 is SQVTM and CDR2 ANQGSEA. The CDR3 sequence is 9 residues long. V was shortened by 7 bases and J by 10 bases, with 10 bases between the two germline ends. DNA of the CDR3: TGCAGCGCAGATGACACCTACACCTTC. This gives the protein CSADDTYTF.

This clone was seen more than once but under ten times. The chain carries TRBV29-1 and TRBJ2-1; 14 nucleotides agree with TRBD2. The CDR3 runs 16 residues. Germline V gene lookup returns CDR1 SQVTM and CDR2 ANQGSEA. With 4 bases clipped from V and 3 bases from J, the junction kept 5 bases outside the gene matches. CDR3 loop: CSVGLAGGPDYNEQFF. CDR3 nucleotides: TGCAGCGTTGGACTAGCGGGGGGGCCAGACTACAATGAGCAGTTCTTC.

The chain employs TRBV11-2 and TRBJ2-7, with 8 nucleotides matching TRBD1. Trimming at V came to 8 bases and at J to 4 bases, leaving 13 bases not matched to a gene. Germline assignment: CDR1 SGHAT and CDR2 FQNNGV. There are 15 residues in the CDR3. In DNA form, the CDR3 reads TGTGCCAGCGTTACCCCCCGGACAGGGTGGTACGAGCAGTACTTC. Encoded protein: CASVTPRTGWYEQYF.

J is TRBJ2-7 and V is TRBV13, with 8 bases fitting TRBD1. Germline V lookup: CDR1 PRHDT, CDR2 FYEKMQ (reference sequence). The CDR3 sequence is 13 residues long. After removal of 2 bases from V and 9 bases from J, the junction contained 6 bases not matched to a gene. The CDR3 DNA is TGTGCCAGCAGCTTACCAGGGGGCGGAATGCAGTACTTC. It translates to CASSLPGGGMQYF.

This clone was seen just once. This sequence joins TRBV6-1 and TRBJ2-7; D gene uncertain. V was trimmed by 4 bases and J by 5 bases, leaving 15 bases between them. CDR3 size: 14 residues. CDR1 MNHNS and CDR2 SASEGT come from the germline V gene. This CDR3 reads CASSAWAVVHEQYF. The CDR3 bases are TGTGCCAGCAGTGCCTGGGCCGTGGTCCACGAGCAGTACTTC.

The genes are TRBV6-1 and TRBJ2-5; 9 nucleotides line up with TRBD1. CDR3 size: 14 residues. Germline V gene data show CDR1 as MNHNS and CDR2 as SASEGT. Losses at the gene ends were 7 bases for V and 2 bases for J; bases not matched to a gene: 5. The CDR3 loop is CASNRDRVQETQYF. As DNA, the CDR3 is TGTGCCAGCAACAGGGACAGGGTTCAAGAGACCCAGTACTTC.

The V call is TRBV27, the J call TRBJ1-2; D gene ambiguous. V lost 1 base, J lost 8 bases, and 14 bases lay in between. Germline CDR1 is MNHEY and CDR2 is SMNVEV (reference sequence). The CDR3 runs 14 residues. The CDR3 here is CASSLYPGSRGYTF. The CDR3 DNA follows: TGTGCCAGCAGTTTATATCCGGGGTCCAGAGGCTACACCTTC.